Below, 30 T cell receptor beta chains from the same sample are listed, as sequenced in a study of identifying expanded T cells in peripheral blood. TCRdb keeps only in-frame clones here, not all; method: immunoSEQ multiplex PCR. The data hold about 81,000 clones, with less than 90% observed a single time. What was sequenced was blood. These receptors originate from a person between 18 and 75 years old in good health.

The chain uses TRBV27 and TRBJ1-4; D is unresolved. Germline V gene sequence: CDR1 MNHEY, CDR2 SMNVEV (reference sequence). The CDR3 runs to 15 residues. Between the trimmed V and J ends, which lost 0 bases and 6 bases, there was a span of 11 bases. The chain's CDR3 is CASSLSAGSYEKLFF. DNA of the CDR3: TGTGCCAGCAGTTTATCGGCAGGTTCCTATGAAAAACTGTTTTTT.

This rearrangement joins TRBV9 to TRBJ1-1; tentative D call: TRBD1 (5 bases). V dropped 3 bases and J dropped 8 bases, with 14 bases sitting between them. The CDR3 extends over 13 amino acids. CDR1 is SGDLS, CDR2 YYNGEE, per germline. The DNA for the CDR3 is TGTGCCAGCAGCGCAGGATACGGGACCGAAGCTTTCTTT. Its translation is CASSAGYGTEAFF.

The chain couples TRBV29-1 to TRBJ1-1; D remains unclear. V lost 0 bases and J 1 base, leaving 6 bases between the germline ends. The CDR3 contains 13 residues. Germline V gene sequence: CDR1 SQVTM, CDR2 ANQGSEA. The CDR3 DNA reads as TGCAGCGTTGAAGATCAGTGGAACACTGAAGCTTTCTTT. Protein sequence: CSVEDQWNTEAFF. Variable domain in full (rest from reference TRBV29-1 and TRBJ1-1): SAVISQKPSRDICQRGTSLTIQCQVDSQVTMMFWYRQQPGQSLTLIATANQGSEATYESGFVIDKFPISRPNLTFSTLTVSNMSPEDSSIYLCSVEDQWNTEAFFGQGTRLTVV.

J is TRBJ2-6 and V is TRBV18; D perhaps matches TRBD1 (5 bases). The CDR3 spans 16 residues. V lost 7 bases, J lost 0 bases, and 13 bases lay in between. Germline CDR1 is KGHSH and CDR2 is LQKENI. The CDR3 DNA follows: TGTGCCAGCTTAGTACGACAGAACTCTGGGGCCAACGTCCTGACTTTC. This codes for CASLVRQNSGANVLTF.

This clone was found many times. CDR3 amino acids: CAWRSLPRSEAFF. For the CDR3, the DNA is TGTGCCTGGAGATCGCTTCCAAGGAGTGAAGCTTTCTTT. The chain joins TRBV30 to TRBJ1-1; D unclear. With 3 bases removed from V and 7 bases from J, the gap between germline ends came to 15 bases. Germline V lookup: CDR1 GTSNPN, CDR2 SVGIG (reference sequence). CDR3 size: 13 residues.

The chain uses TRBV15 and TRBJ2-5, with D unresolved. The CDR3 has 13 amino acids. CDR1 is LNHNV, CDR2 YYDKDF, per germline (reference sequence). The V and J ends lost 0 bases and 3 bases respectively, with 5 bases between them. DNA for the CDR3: TGTGCCACCAGCAGAGATAAGGAAGAGACCCAGTACTTC. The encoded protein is CATSRDKEETQYF.

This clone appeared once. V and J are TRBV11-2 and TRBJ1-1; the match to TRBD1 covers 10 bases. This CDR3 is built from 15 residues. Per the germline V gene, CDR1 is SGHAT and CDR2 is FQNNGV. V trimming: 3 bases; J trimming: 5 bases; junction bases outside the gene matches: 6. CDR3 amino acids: CASSFAWTGGTEAFF. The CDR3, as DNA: TGTGCCAGCAGCTTCGCATGGACAGGGGGGACTGAAGCTTTCTTT.

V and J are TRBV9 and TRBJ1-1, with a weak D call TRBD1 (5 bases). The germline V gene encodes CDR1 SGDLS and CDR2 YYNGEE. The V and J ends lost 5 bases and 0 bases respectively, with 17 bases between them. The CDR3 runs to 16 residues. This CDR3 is CASSDSLASLNTEAFF. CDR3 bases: TGTGCCAGCAGTGACAGTTTAGCCTCCTTGAACACTGAAGCTTTCTTT.

Written as DNA, the CDR3 is TGTGCCAGCAGCGTAGGTCTAGTTTTGGAGGAGCTGTTTTTT. Protein sequence: CASSVGLVLEELFF. The chain couples TRBV9 to TRBJ2-2; D ambiguous. The V and J ends lost 0 bases and 10 bases respectively, with 13 bases between them. The CDR3 sequence is 14 residues long. Germline V gene data show CDR1 as SGDLS and CDR2 as YYNGEE.

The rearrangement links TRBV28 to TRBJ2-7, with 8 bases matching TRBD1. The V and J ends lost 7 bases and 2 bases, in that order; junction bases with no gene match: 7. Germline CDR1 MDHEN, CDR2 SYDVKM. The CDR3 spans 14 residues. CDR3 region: CASMGGQGPYEQYF. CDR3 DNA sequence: TGTGCCAGCATGGGTGGACAGGGCCCCTACGAGCAGTACTTC.

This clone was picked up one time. CDR3 sequence reads: CASRSDKAVQGKNIQYF. The CDR3 DNA reads TGTGCCAGCAGGTCCGATAAAGCGGTGCAGGGGAAAAACATTCAGTACTTC. This chain uses TRBV11-1 with TRBJ2-4; D is possibly TRBD1 (6 bases). Per germline, CDR1 SGHAT and CDR2 FQDESV (reference sequence). The germline V and J ends were trimmed by 6 bases and 4 bases, with 22 bases remaining between them. This CDR3 is 17 amino acids long.

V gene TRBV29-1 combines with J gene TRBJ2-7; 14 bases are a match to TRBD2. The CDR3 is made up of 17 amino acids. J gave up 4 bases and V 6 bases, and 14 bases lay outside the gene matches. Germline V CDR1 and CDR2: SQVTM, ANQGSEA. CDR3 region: CSVKLDYGLAGGYEQYF. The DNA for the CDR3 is TGCAGCGTGAAGCTTGATTACGGACTAGCGGGAGGTTACGAGCAGTACTTC.

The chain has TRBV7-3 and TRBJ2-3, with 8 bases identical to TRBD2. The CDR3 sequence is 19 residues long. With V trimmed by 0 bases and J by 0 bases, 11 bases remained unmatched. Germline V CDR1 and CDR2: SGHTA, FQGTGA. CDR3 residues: CASSLTGGLAGPSTDTQYF. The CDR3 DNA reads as TGTGCCAGCAGCTTAACTGGGGGTTTAGCGGGGCCTAGCACAGATACGCAGTATTTT.

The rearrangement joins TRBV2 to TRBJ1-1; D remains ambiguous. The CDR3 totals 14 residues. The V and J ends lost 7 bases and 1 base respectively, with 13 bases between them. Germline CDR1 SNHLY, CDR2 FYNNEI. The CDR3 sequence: CASIRRQENTEAFF. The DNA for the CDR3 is TGTGCCAGCATAAGAAGGCAGGAGAACACTGAAGCTTTCTTT.

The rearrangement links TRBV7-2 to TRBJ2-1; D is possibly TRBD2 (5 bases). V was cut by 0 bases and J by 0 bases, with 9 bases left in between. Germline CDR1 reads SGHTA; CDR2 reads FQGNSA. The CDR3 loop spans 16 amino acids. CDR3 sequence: CASSLARASSYNEQFF. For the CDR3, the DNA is TGTGCCAGCAGCTTAGCGAGGGCGAGCTCCTACAATGAGCAGTTCTTC.

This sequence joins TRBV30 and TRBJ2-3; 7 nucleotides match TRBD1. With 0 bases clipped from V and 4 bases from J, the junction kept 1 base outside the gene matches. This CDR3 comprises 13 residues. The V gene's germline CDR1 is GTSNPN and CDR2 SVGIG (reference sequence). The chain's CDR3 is CAWSVTGADTQYF. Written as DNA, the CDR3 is TGTGCCTGGAGTGTTACAGGGGCAGATACGCAGTATTTT.

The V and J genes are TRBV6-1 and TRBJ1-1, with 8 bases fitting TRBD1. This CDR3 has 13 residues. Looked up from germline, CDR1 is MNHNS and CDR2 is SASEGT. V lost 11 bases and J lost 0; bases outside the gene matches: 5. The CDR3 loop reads CAEGTGLNTEAFF. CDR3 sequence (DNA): TGTGCCGAGGGGACAGGACTGAACACTGAAGCTTTCTTT.

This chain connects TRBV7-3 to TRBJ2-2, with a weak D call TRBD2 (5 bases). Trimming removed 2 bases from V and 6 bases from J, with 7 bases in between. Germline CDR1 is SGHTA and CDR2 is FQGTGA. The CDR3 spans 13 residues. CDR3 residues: CASSLPEAGELFF. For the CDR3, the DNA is TGTGCCAGCAGCTTACCGGAGGCCGGGGAGCTGTTTTTT.

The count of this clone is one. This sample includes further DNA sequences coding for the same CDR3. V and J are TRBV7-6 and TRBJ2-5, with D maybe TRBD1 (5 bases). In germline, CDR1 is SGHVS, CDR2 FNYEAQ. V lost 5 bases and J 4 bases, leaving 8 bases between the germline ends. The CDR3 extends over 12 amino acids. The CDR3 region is CASSLRGETQYF. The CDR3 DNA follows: TGTGCCAGCAGCCTTAGGGGAGAGACCCAGTACTTC.

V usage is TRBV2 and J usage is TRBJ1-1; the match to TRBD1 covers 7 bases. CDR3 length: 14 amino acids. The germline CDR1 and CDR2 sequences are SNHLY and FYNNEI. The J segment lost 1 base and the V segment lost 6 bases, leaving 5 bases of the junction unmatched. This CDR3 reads CASSLTGANTEAFF. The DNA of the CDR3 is TGTGCCAGCAGCCTCACAGGGGCGAACACTGAAGCTTTCTTT. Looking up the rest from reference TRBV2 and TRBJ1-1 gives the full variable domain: EPEVTQTPSHQVTQMGQEVILRCVPISNHLYFYWYRQILGQKVEFLVSFYNNEISEKSEIFDDQFSVERPDGSNFTLKIRSTKLEDSAMYFCASSLTGANTEAFFGQGTRLTVV.

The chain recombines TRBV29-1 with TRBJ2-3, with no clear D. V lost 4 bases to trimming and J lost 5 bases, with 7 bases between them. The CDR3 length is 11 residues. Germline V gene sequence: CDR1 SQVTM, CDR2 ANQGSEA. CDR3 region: CSVGVLDTQYF. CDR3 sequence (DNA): TGCAGCGTTGGGGTCTTAGATACGCAGTATTTT.

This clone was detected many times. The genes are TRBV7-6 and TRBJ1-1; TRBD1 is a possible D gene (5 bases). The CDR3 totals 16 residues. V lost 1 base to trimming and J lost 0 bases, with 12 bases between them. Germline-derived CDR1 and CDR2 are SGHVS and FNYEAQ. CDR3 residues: CASSLERAGLNTEAFF. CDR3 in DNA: TGTGCCAGCAGCTTAGAACGGGCAGGGTTGAACACTGAAGCTTTCTTT. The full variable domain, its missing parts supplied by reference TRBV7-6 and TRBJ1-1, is GAGVSQSPRYKVTKRGQDVALRCDPISGHVSLYWYRQALGQGPEFLTYFNYEAQQDKSGLPNDRFSAERPEGSISTLTIQRTEQRDSAMYRCASSLERAGLNTEAFFGQGTRLTVV.

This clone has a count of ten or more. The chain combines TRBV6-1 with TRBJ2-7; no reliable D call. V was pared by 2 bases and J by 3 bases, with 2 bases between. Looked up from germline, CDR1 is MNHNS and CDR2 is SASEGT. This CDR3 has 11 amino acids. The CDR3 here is CASSELYEQYF. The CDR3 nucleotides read TGTGCCAGCAGTGAACTCTACGAGCAGTACTTC.

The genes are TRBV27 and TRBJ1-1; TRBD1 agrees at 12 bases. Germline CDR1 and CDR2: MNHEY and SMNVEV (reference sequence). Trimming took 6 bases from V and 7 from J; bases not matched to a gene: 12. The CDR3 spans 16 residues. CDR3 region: CASSQVRDRGLGEAFF. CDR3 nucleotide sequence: TGTGCCAGCAGCCAAGTCCGGGACAGGGGGCTGGGTGAAGCTTTCTTT.

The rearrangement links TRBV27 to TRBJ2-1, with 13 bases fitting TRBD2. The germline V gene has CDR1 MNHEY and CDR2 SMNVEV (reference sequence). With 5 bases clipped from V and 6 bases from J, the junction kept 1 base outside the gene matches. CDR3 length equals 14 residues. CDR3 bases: TGTGCCAGCAGTGGACTAGCGGGAGTCAATGAGCAGTTCTTC. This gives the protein CASSGLAGVNEQFF.

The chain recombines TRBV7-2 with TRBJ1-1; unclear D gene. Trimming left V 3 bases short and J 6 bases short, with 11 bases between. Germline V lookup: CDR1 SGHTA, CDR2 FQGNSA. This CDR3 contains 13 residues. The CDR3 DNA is TGTGCCAGCAGCTTGCGAGGGTTAGCTGAAGCTTTCTTT. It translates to CASSLRGLAEAFF.

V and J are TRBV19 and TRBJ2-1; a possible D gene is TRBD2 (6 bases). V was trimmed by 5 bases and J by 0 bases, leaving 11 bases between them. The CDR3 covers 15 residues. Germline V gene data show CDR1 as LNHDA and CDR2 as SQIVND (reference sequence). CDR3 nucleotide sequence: TGTGCCAGTAGTCGCGGGGAGGACTCCTACAATGAGCAGTTCTTC. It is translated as CASSRGEDSYNEQFF.

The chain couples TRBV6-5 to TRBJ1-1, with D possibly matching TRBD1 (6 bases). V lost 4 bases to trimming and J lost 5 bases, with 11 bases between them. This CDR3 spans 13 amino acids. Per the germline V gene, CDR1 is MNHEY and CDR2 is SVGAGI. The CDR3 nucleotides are TGTGCCAGCAGTTTACAGGGATGGACTGAAGCTTTCTTT. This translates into CASSLQGWTEAFF.

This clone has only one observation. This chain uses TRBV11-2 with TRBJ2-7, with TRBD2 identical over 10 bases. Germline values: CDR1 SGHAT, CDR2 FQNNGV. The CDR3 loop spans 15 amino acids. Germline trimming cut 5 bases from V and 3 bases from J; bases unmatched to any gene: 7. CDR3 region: CASSKGLADYYEQYF. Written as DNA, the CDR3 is TGTGCCAGCAGCAAAGGACTAGCGGACTACTACGAGCAGTACTTC.

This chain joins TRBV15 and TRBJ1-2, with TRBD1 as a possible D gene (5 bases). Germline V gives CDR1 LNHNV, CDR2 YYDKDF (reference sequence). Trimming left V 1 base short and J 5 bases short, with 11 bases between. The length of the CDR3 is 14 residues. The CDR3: CATSRADTTYGYTF. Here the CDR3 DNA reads TGTGCCACCAGCAGAGCGGACACTACTTATGGCTACACCTTC.